This paragraph reports one T cell receptor beta chain. The CDR3 spans 13 residues. V was shortened by 6 bases and J by 0 bases, with 8 bases between the two germline ends. Germline V CDR1 and CDR2: MNHNS, SASEGT. The record originates from a study of cytomegalovirus exposure and HLA in healthy donors. Those who donated were healthy bone marrow donors. The PCR employed 60 Vbeta primers together with 13 Jbeta primers. Clones were read by immunoSEQ multiplex PCR, and TCRdb kept only the in-frame ones, dropping some. This sample has about 130,000 clones, with around 77% found just once. Sequencing was performed on PBMCs. The rearrangement joins TRBV6-1 to TRBJ1-1; D is ambiguous. The receptor's source is a man aged 30-40 years in good health and CMV-seronegative. The DNA for the CDR3 is TGTGCCAGCAGGTGGCAGATGAACACTGAAGCTTTCTTT. Translating it yields CASRWQMNTEAFF.